Sequencing of this T cell receptor beta chain was carried out in a study of CD8+CD57+ T cells in acquired aplastic anemia. About the study: Sorted CD4+ and CD8+ cells yielded roughly 3.5 ug of DNA on average. There were about 11 million reads, on average, for CD4+ cells from healthy donors. Study-wide results and caveats: Sharing between patients and controls was observed for twenty-nine CD8+ CDR3 sequences. Patient and control CD8+ Simpson's diversity was not significantly different.

Notes on this clonotype: Its antigen is as yet unknown.

CDR3 and TCR beta VDJ profiling relied on a genomic DNA template. TCRdb passed the reads through MiXCR, listing each CDR3 protein once. This repertoire shows around 170,000 distinct CDR3 sequences, approximately 46% found once; its top ten account for approximately 2.9%. Germline V gene sequence: CDR1 SGHVS, CDR2 FQNEAQ. The V segment lost 5 bases and the J segment 4 bases; nucleotides outside the gene matches: 6. This CDR3 has 14 residues. This chain links TRBV7-8 with TRBJ2-7; 9 bases are shared with TRBD2. Sequencing was carried out using sorted CD4+, CD8+, or CD8+CD57+ T cells (not recorded which) from PBMCs. The sequence derives from a human donor in good health. CDR3 sequence: CASSGGLANYEQYF. The CDR3 nucleotides read TGTGCCAGCAGCGGGGGACTAGCAAATTACGAGCAGTACTTC. Based on the CDR3 plus reference TRBV7-8 and TRBJ2-7, the full variable domain is GAGVSQSPRYKVAKRGQDVALRCDPISGHVSLFWYQQALGQGPEFLTYFQNEAQLDKSGLPSDRFFAERPEGSVSTLKIQRTQQEDSAVYLCASSGGLANYEQYFGPGTRLTVT.